What follows are 30 T cell receptor beta chains derived from one specimen sequenced in a study of blood T cell repertoires in COVID-19. Assay used: immunoSEQ multiplex PCR; TCRdb lists only in-frame clones, some missing. In the table there are some 270,000 clones, around nine tenths of which are singletons. The sequencing sample was made of peripheral blood. Receptor source: a man in his forties with active or convalescent COVID-19.

This CDR3 reads CASSQLKSRGRDEKLFF. In DNA, the CDR3 is TGTGCCAGCAGCCAACTGAAAAGTAGGGGGCGAGATGAAAAACTGTTTTTT. This chain links TRBV5-6 with TRBJ1-4, with 7 bases matching TRBD1. The CDR3 has 17 residues. V dropped 4 bases and J dropped 6; count of bases not matched to a gene: 15. Germline values: CDR1 SGHDT, CDR2 YYEEEE.

This clone has only one observation. The genes are TRBV6-5 and TRBJ1-5, with D possibly TRBD1 on 6 matching bases. Germline V lookup: CDR1 MNHEY, CDR2 SVGAGI. V lost 7 bases to trimming and J lost 5 bases, with 12 bases between them. The CDR3 consists of 13 residues. The CDR3 DNA is TGTGCCAGCACCCCCGGACAGCATCAGCCCCAGCATTTT. Translating it yields CASTPGQHQPQHF.

This chain joins TRBV9 and TRBJ2-1; TRBD1 aligns across 8 bases. Trimming at V came to 1 base and at J to 7 bases, leaving 7 bases not matched to a gene. Germline CDR1 reads SGDLS; CDR2 reads YYNGEE. The CDR3 is made up of 15 amino acids. The CDR3: CASSVLSQGANEQFF. The CDR3 DNA sequence: TGTGCCAGCAGCGTATTGTCTCAGGGGGCGAATGAGCAGTTCTTC. The variable domain in full, with the rest retrieved from reference TRBV9 and TRBJ2-1, is DSGVTQTPKHLITATGQRVTLRCSPRSGDLSVYWYQQSLDQGLQFLIQYYNGEERAKGNILERFSAQQFPDLHSELNLSSLELGDSALYFCASSVLSQGANEQFFGPGTRLTVL.

The chain combines TRBV5-4 with TRBJ2-7; TRBD2 matches 9 bases. Germline assignment: CDR1 SGHNT and CDR2 YYREEE (reference sequence). J lost 7 bases, V lost 2 bases, and 10 bases had no gene match. The length of the CDR3 is 15 residues. The CDR3 DNA follows: TGTGCCAGCAGCTTTTCTAGCGGGATAATTGGGGAGCAGTACTTC. Encoded protein: CASSFSSGIIGEQYF.

The chain recombines TRBV7-9 with TRBJ1-4, with D perhaps matching TRBD1 (6 bases). CDR3 length: 15 amino acids. V dropped 1 base and J dropped 5 bases, with 11 bases sitting between them. The germline gives CDR1 SEHNR, CDR2 FQNEAQ (reference sequence). The CDR3 sequence is CASSLGGTLNEKLFF. In DNA, the CDR3 is TGTGCCAGCAGCTTAGGAGGGACATTAAATGAAAAACTGTTTTTT.

The genes are TRBV19 and TRBJ1-3; a possible D gene is TRBD1 (6 bases). V was cut by 4 bases and J by 4 bases, with 8 bases left in between. CDR3 length equals 13 residues. CDR1 LNHDA and CDR2 SQIVND come from the germline V gene (reference sequence). CDR3 protein: CASSKGQGNTIYF. The CDR3 DNA reads as TGTGCCAGTAGTAAGGGACAAGGAAACACCATATATTTT.

The rearrangement uses TRBV11-2 and TRBJ1-6; unclear D gene. The V end was cut by 4 bases, the J end by 4 bases, with 11 bases between. The V gene's germline CDR1 is SGHAT and CDR2 FQNNGV. The CDR3 loop spans 15 amino acids. As DNA, the CDR3 is TGTGCCAGCAGCTCCGGACGGACTTATAATTCACCCCTCCACTTT. Protein: CASSSGRTYNSPLHF. The whole variable domain, filled in from reference TRBV11-2 and TRBJ1-6, reads EAGVAQSPRYKIIEKRQSVAFWCNPISGHATLYWYQQILGQGPKLLIQFQNNGVVDDSQLPKDRFSAERLKGVDSTLKIQPAKLEDSAVYLCASSSGRTYNSPLHFGNGTRLTVT.

This sequence joins TRBV6-1 and TRBJ2-7; D not certain. V shed 3 bases and J shed 5 bases, with 11 bases lying between them. Germline V gene data show CDR1 as MNHNS and CDR2 as SASEGT. The CDR3 contains 13 residues. The CDR3 sequence: CASSDFRMDEQYF. DNA of the CDR3: TGTGCCAGCAGTGATTTCAGAATGGACGAGCAGTACTTC.

The V call is TRBV24-1, the J call TRBJ1-1, with 7 bases identical to TRBD1. Germline CDR1 KGHDR, CDR2 SFDVKD. CDR3 size: 11 residues. The V gene end was trimmed by 12 bases and the J gene end by 10 bases; junction bases not matched to a gene: 10. For the CDR3, the DNA is TGTGCCGCTAACAGGGGAGATGCAGCTTTCTTT. Its protein product is CAANRGDAAFF.

The chain uses TRBV7-3 and TRBJ2-3, with TRBD2 matching 9 bases. Germline CDR1 and CDR2: SGHTA and FQGTGA. With 2 bases clipped from V and 6 bases from J, the junction kept 6 bases outside the gene matches. The CDR3 sequence is 15 residues long. CDR3 amino acids: CASSLAGGPRDTQYF. CDR3 DNA sequence: TGTGCCAGCAGCTTAGCGGGAGGGCCTAGGGATACGCAGTATTTT. Variable domain in full (rest from reference TRBV7-3 and TRBJ2-3): GAGVSQTPSNKVTEKGKYVELRCDPISGHTALYWYRQSLGQGPEFLIYFQGTGAADDSGLPNDRFFAVRPEGSVSTLKIQRTERGDSAVYLCASSLAGGPRDTQYFGPGTRLTVL.

For this clone: Other DNA sequences in the sample encode the same CDR3. This rearrangement joins TRBV6-5 to TRBJ2-7; D may be TRBD1 (5 bases). Germline V gene data show CDR1 as MNHEY and CDR2 as SVGAGI. V lost 6 bases to trimming and J lost 2 bases, with 14 bases between them. The CDR3 loop spans 14 amino acids. The CDR3 DNA reads as TGTGCCAGCAGCACTGGTCAGGGTCCCTACGAGCAGTACTTC. This codes for CASSTGQGPYEQYF.

This chain joins TRBV28 and TRBJ1-2; D gene ambiguous. Germline values: CDR1 MDHEN, CDR2 SYDVKM. The CDR3 has 15 residues. V was trimmed by 1 base and J by 5 bases, leaving 14 bases between them. As DNA, the CDR3 is TGTGCCAGCAGTTTATCAGATGCGGGATTTTATGGCTACACCTTC. This translates into CASSLSDAGFYGYTF.

The V gene is TRBV6-5, the J gene TRBJ1-1, with D perhaps matching TRBD1 (6 bases). Germline-derived CDR1 and CDR2 are MNHEY and SVGAGI. The CDR3 is 11 residues long. Trimming shortened V by 10 bases and J by 6 bases, and 12 bases separated the two germline ends. CDR3 nucleotides: TGTGCCACCACCCACAGGGCTGAAGCTTTCTTT. This encodes CATTHRAEAFF.

The rearrangement joins TRBV21-1 to TRBJ2-3; the table's D call TRBD2 went unverified against the DNA. TRBV21-1 is termed a pseudogene. This CDR3 comprises 16 residues. CDR3 region: CASSKARDPPGDTQYF. In nucleotides, the CDR3 is TGTGCCAGCAGCAAAGCGCGGGACCCCCCGGGGGATACGCAGTATTTT.

This clone was seen only once. The rearrangement uses TRBV4-1 and TRBJ1-4, with D uncertain. The CDR3 length is 14 residues. The germline V and J ends were trimmed by 6 bases and 5 bases, with 13 bases remaining between them. From germline, CDR1 is MGHRA and CDR2 YSYEKL. The CDR3 DNA reads as TGCGCCAGCAGGGCGGCTGGCATAAATGAAAAACTGTTTTTT. Protein: CASRAAGINEKLFF.

The V gene is TRBV19, the J gene TRBJ2-7, with D uncertain. CDR1 and CDR2 (germline): LNHDA, SQIVND (reference sequence). The CDR3 length is 14 residues. V was shortened by 7 bases and J by 0 bases, with 13 bases between the two germline ends. For the CDR3, the DNA is TGTGCCAGTACCCGCGGAGAAAGCTCCTACGAGCAGTACTTC. Protein product: CASTRGESSYEQYF.

The CDR3 coding sequence is TGTGCCAGCGCATATGGGAGCGGAGAGCAGTACTTC. Protein sequence: CASAYGSGEQYF. The chain joins TRBV18 to TRBJ2-7, with a weak D call TRBD2 (5 bases). Looked up from germline, CDR1 is KGHSH and CDR2 is LQKENI. The CDR3 is 12 amino acids. V was trimmed by 8 bases and J by 7 bases, leaving 15 bases between them.

The rearrangement links TRBV29-1 to TRBJ1-1; tentatively, D is TRBD1 (5 bases). The V gene's germline CDR1 is SQVTM and CDR2 ANQGSEA. V was clipped by 7 bases and J by 0 bases, with 12 bases between them. The CDR3 runs to 13 residues. The CDR3 region has the DNA TGCAGCGCCGCCGTGACAGTGAACACTGAAGCTTTCTTT. Translation: CSAAVTVNTEAFF.

CDR3 amino acids: CASSGTSGGQETQYF. CDR3 DNA: TGTGCCAGCAGTGGGACTAGCGGGGGGCAAGAGACCCAGTACTTC. The rearrangement joins TRBV25-1 to TRBJ2-5; 14 bases map to TRBD2. Germline V gene sequence: CDR1 MGHDK, CDR2 SYGVNS. CDR3 length equals 15 residues. V lost 4 bases, J lost 2 bases, and 0 bases stayed unmatched.

This chain connects TRBV11-2 to TRBJ2-7; possible D gene TRBD2, 5 bases. Trimming removed 3 bases at V and 2 bases at J, with 5 bases between. The CDR3 is made up of 12 amino acids. Germline lookup yields CDR1 SGHAT and CDR2 FQNNGV. The CDR3 nucleotides read TGTGCCAGCAGCTTGGGAGCCTACGAGCAGTACTTC. This codes for CASSLGAYEQYF.

This clone was observed many times. The rearrangement joins TRBV7-2 to TRBJ1-4; D is perhaps TRBD1 (5 bases). CDR3 length: 15 amino acids. Germline CDR1 and CDR2: SGHTA and FQGNSA. V gave up 2 bases and J gave up 8 bases, with 15 bases separating them. CDR3 amino acids: CASSLQGIVREKLFF. CDR3 coding DNA: TGTGCCAGCAGCTTACAGGGCATCGTGCGGGAAAAACTGTTTTTT.

The chain employs TRBV29-1 and TRBJ1-2, with D tentatively TRBD1 (6 bases). CDR1 is SQVTM, CDR2 ANQGSEA, per germline. This CDR3 region has 14 residues. The V gene lost 5 bases and the J gene lost 5 bases, with 18 bases spanning the gap. The CDR3 DNA sequence: TGCAGCGTTTGGGCAGGGGCGGTTTTGTATGGCTACACCTTC. This translates into CSVWAGAVLYGYTF.

The chain is built from TRBV2 and TRBJ1-4; D is uncertain. This CDR3 comprises 14 residues. Germline loops: CDR1 SNHLY, CDR2 FYNNEI. Trimming removed 1 base at V and 8 bases at J, with 11 bases between. The CDR3 region is CASSEGLPGEKLFF. As DNA, the CDR3 is TGTGCCAGCAGTGAAGGGCTTCCGGGGGAAAAACTGTTTTTT.

For the CDR3, the DNA is TGTGCCAGCAGTTACTTGGACTACTACAATGAGCAGTTCTTC. Its protein product is CASSYLDYYNEQFF. The chain joins TRBV6-2 or TRBV6-3 to TRBJ2-1; perhaps TRBD2 as D (6 bases). With 1 base removed from V and 3 bases from J, the gap between germline ends came to 7 bases. The CDR3 is 14 amino acids. Germline V lookup: CDR1 MNHEY, CDR2 SVGEGT.

The chain joins TRBV14 to TRBJ2-7, with 9 bases lining up with TRBD2. CDR1 and CDR2 (germline): SGHDN, FVKESK. CDR3 size: 13 residues. The J segment lost 6 bases and the V segment lost 4 bases, leaving 4 bases of the junction unmatched. The CDR3 sequence is CASSLAGGLEQYF. Here the CDR3 DNA reads TGTGCCAGCAGCCTGGCGGGGGGGCTCGAGCAGTACTTC.

Details on this clone: At one of its ends the junction is not consistent with the germline gene, which may arise from a read error. The chain employs TRBV7-7 and TRBJ2-1; 7 bases match TRBD2. There are 18 residues in the CDR3. Germline lookup yields CDR1 SSHAT and CDR2 FNYEAQ (reference sequence). As DNA, the CDR3 is TGTGCTAGCAGCTTAGAACCCGGCGGGAGAGGCCCCTACAATGAGCAGTTCTTC. It encodes CASSLEPGGRGPYNEQFF.

The chain couples TRBV2 to TRBJ1-1; a weak D match, TRBD1 (6 bases). The germline CDR1 and CDR2 sequences are SNHLY and FYNNEI. V lost 8 bases, J lost 1 base, and 8 bases lay in between. This CDR3 spans 12 amino acids. This CDR3 reads CASETGNTEAFF. The DNA of the CDR3 is TGTGCCAGCGAGACAGGGAACACTGAAGCTTTCTTT.

This chain links TRBV7-2 with TRBJ1-1; D call uncertain. The CDR3 is 14 amino acids. Trimming took 0 bases from V and 2 from J, leaving 7 bases between them. Per the germline V gene, CDR1 is SGHTA and CDR2 is FQGNSA. The CDR3 reads CASSLAEANTEAFF. DNA of the CDR3: TGTGCCAGCAGCTTAGCTGAAGCTAACACTGAAGCTTTCTTT. The variable domain in full, completed from reference TRBV7-2 and TRBJ1-1, reads GAGVSQSPSNKVTEKGKDVELRCDPISGHTALYWYRQSLGQGLEFLIYFQGNSAPDKSGLPSDRFSAERTGGSVSTLTIQRTQQEDSAVYLCASSLAEANTEAFFGQGTRLTVV.

The genes are TRBV30 and TRBJ2-3; TRBD2 matches 10 bases. This CDR3 has 16 amino acids. V shed 3 bases and J 5 bases; nucleotides not matched to a gene: 11. CDR1 and CDR2 from the germline V gene are GTSNPN and SVGIG (reference sequence). The CDR3 region has the DNA TGTGCCTGGAGCGGCGGGAGCGGGGGGGCCGAAGATACGCAGTATTTT. Its protein product is CAWSGGSGGAEDTQYF. The complete variable domain, with remaining parts taken from reference TRBV30 and TRBJ2-3, reads SQTIHQWPATLVQPVGSPLSLECTVEGTSNPNLYWYRQAAGRGLQLLFYSVGIGQISSEVPQNLSASRPQDRQFILSSKKLLLSDSGFYLCAWSGGSGGAEDTQYFGPGTRLTVL.

In its sample, this clone was seen a few times. This sequence joins TRBV24-1 and TRBJ2-5; 9 nucleotides line up with TRBD2. This CDR3 is 15 amino acids long. V lost 9 bases, J lost 5 bases, and 12 bases stayed unmatched. Germline lookup yields CDR1 KGHDR and CDR2 SFDVKD. The CDR3 protein is CATGTPGLASETQYF. The CDR3, as DNA: TGTGCCACCGGAACTCCGGGACTAGCATCTGAGACCCAGTACTTC.